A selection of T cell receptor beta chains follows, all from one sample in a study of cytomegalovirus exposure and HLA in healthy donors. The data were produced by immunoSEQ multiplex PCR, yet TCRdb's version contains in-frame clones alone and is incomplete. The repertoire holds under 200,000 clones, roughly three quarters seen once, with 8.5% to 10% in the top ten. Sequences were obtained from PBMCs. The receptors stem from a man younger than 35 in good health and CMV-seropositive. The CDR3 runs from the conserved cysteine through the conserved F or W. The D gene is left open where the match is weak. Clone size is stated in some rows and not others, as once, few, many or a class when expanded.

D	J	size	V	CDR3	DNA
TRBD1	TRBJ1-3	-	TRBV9	CASSVGRRTGGTGNTIYF	TGTGCCAGCAGCGTAGGAAGGAGGACAGGGGGGACTGGAAACACCATATATTTT
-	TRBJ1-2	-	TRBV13	CASDASDSYEGYTF	TGTGCCAGCGATGCATCCGACAGCTACGAAGGCTACACCTTC
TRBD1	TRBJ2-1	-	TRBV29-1	CSVEDMLGQSRYNEQFF	TGCAGCGTTGAAGATATGTTGGGACAGTCGAGATACAATGAGCAGTTCTTC
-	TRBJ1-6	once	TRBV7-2	CASSVNIPPLHF	TGTGCCAGCAGCGTAAACATTCCACCCCTCCACTTT
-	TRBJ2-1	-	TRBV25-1	CASSESQYPQFF	TGTGCCAGCAGTGAATCCCAGTACCCGCAGTTCTTC
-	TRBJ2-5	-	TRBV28	CAGQQSGDQETQYF	TGTGCCGGCCAGCAGTCGGGGGACCAAGAGACCCAGTACTTC
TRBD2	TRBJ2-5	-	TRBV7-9	CASSFRSTSGRRQETQYF	TGTGCCAGCAGCTTCCGGTCAACTAGCGGGAGGAGACAAGAGACCCAGTACTTC
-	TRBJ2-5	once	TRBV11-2	CASSPRPAGAGQETQYF	TGTGCCAGCAGCCCTCGCCCCGCAGGGGCCGGCCAAGAGACCCAGTACTTC
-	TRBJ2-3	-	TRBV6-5	CASSWGRVTTDTQYF	TGTGCCAGCAGTTGGGGCAGGGTAACGACAGATACGCAGTATTTT
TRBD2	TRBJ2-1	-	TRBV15	CATSRSGTSGRNEQFF	TGTGCCACCAGCAGGTCCGGGACTAGCGGGAGGAATGAGCAGTTCTTC
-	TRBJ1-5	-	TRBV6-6	CASSSGGEPQHF	TGTGCCAGCAGTTCCGGAGGTGAGCCCCAGCATTTT
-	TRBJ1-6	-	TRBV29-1	CSVVSGDNSPLHF	TGCAGCGTTGTTTCGGGGGATAATTCACCCCTCCACTTT
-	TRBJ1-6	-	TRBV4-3	CASSQVPNSPLHF	TGCGCCAGCAGCCAAGTCCCGAATTCACCCCTCCACTTT
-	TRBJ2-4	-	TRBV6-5	CASSSQGGKNIQYF	TGTGCCAGCAGCAGTCAGGGTGGCAAAAACATTCAGTACTTC